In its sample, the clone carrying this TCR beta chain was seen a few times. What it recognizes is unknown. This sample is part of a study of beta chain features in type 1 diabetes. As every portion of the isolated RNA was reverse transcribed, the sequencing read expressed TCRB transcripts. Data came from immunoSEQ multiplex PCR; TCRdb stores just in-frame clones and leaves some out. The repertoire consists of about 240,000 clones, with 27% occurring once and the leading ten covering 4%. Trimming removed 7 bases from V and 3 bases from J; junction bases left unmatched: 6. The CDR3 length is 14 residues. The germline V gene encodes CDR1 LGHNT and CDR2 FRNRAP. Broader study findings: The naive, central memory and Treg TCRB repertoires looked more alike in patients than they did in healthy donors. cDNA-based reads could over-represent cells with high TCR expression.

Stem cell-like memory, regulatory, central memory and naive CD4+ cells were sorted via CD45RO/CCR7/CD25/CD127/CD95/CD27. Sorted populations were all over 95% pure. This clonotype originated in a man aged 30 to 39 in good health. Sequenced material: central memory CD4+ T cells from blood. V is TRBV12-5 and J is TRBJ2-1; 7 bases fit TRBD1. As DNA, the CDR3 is TGTGCTAGTGCCCGGACAGGCAACTACAATGAGCAGTTCTTC. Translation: CASARTGNYNEQFF. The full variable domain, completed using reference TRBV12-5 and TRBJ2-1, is DARVTQTPRHKVTEMGQEVTMRCQPILGHNTVFWYRQTMMQGLELLAYFRNRAPLDDSGMPKDRFSAEMPDATLATLKIQPSEPRDSAVYFCASARTGNYNEQFFGPGTRLTVL.